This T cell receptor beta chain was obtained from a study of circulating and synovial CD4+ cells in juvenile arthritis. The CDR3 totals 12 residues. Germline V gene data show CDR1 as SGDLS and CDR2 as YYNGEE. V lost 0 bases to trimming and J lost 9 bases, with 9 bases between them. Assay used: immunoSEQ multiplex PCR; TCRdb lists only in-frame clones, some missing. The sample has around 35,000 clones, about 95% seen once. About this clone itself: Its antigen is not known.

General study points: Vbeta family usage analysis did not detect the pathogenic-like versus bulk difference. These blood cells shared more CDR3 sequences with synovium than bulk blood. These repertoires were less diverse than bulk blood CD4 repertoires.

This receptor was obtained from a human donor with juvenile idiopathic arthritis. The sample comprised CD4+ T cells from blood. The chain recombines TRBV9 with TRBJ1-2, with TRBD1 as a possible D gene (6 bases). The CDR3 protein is CASSVADRSYTF. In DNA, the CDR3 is TGTGCCAGCAGCGTAGCTGACAGGAGCTACACCTTC.